This T cell receptor (beta chain) comes out of a study of OX40 agonist ivuxolimab in advanced cancers. Assay: immunoSEQ multiplex PCR; the TCRdb copy retains only in-frame clones and omits some. The repertoire holds roughly 100,000 clones, with 80% to 90% as singletons. Regarding this clone: Other DNA sequences within the sample encode an identical CDR3.

The source of this sequence is an adult with an advanced solid tumor such as melanoma, head and neck, liver or kidney cancer. The specimen comprised CD4+ or CD8+ T cells sorted from blood, sampled in a trial of the OX40 agonist ivuxolimab.

The CDR3 loop reads CASSLYSYEQYF. In nucleotides, the CDR3 is TGTGCCAGCAGTTTGTACTCCTACGAGCAGTACTTC. The chain carries TRBV28 and TRBJ2-7, with D hard to call. V lost 3 bases to trimming and J lost 0 bases, with 3 bases between them. The CDR3 consists of 12 residues. CDR1 MDHEN and CDR2 SYDVKM come from the germline V gene.